These 31 T cell receptor beta chains came from one sample sequenced in a study of cytomegalovirus exposure and HLA in healthy donors. PCR employed 60 Vbeta and 13 Jbeta primers. Clones were sequenced by immunoSEQ multiplex PCR, and TCRdb holds only the in-frame ones, with some missing. The data contain 100,000 to 150,000 clones, roughly 78% of them seen just once; the ten biggest clones take up roughly 11%. Sequenced material: PBMCs. The receptors were sampled from a man aged 25 to 40 in good health and CMV-seropositive.

The CDR3 sequence: CASSFRLPTHTQETQYF. The CDR3 coding sequence is TGTGCCAGCAGCTTCCGATTACCGACACATACACAAGAGACCCAGTACTTC. The rearrangement joins TRBV7-8 to TRBJ2-5; D remains unclear. This CDR3 contains 17 residues. Germline V gives CDR1 SGHVS, CDR2 FQNEAQ. Trimming cost V 3 bases and J 2 bases, with 19 bases left between them.

The chain carries TRBV10-3 and TRBJ2-7; 8 bases fit TRBD1. CDR1 is ENHRY and CDR2 is SYGVKD in the germline V gene. The CDR3 extends over 13 amino acids. V was clipped by 11 bases and J by 9 bases; unmatched bases: 15. The CDR3 sequence is CAAQPDRDGGQYF. The CDR3, as DNA: TGTGCCGCGCAACCGGACAGGGACGGCGGGCAGTACTTC.

The chain uses TRBV27 and TRBJ1-2, with D possibly being TRBD1 (6 bases). Germline V CDR1 and CDR2: MNHEY, SMNVEV (reference sequence). The CDR3 consists of 14 residues. The ends were cut back, 6 bases at V and 6 bases at J, with 17 bases in the middle. The CDR3 DNA sequence: TGTGCCAGCAGCGAGAATACAGGGATCGATGGCTACACCTTC. Translation: CASSENTGIDGYTF.

The V call is TRBV5-1, the J call TRBJ2-2; a possible D gene is TRBD1 (6 bases). The germline gives CDR1 SGHRS, CDR2 YFSETQ. CDR3 size: 13 residues. The V end lost 0 bases, the J end lost 6 bases, and 6 bases lay between the germline ends. Written as DNA, the CDR3 is TGCGCCAGCAGCTTGGGGGGGCCCGGGGAGCTGTTTTTT. Translated: CASSLGGPGELFF.

The chain employs TRBV27 and TRBJ1-5; 7 positions agree with TRBD1. Looked up from germline, CDR1 is MNHEY and CDR2 is SMNVEV (reference sequence). The CDR3 extends over 16 amino acids. V shed 2 bases, J shed 5 bases, and the junction held 9 bases outside the gene matches. The CDR3 loop is CASSLTQGGFDQPQHF. The CDR3 DNA reads as TGTGCCAGCAGTTTAACGCAGGGGGGCTTCGATCAGCCCCAGCATTTT.

This chain links TRBV25-1 with TRBJ2-1, with TRBD1 as a possible D gene (6 bases). The CDR3 sequence is 16 residues long. In germline, CDR1 is MGHDK, CDR2 SYGVNS. The V and J ends lost 1 base and 0 bases respectively, with 10 bases between them. The CDR3 region has the DNA TGTGCCAGCAGTGAATCCGGGACAAGCTCCTACAATGAGCAGTTCTTC. Translation: CASSESGTSSYNEQFF. Variable domain in full (rest from reference TRBV25-1 and TRBJ2-1): EADIYQTPRYLVIGTGKKITLECSQTMGHDKMYWYQQDPGMELHLIHYSYGVNSTEKGDLSSESTVSRIRTEHFPLTLESARPSHTSQYLCASSESGTSSYNEQFFGPGTRLTVL.

The rearrangement uses TRBV1 and TRBJ2-1; TRBD2 reflects the table's D call only, with no check against the DNA. TRBV1 is a known pseudogene. This CDR3 comprises 17 residues. Here the CDR3 DNA reads TGCACCAGCAGCCAAGATCGTCCAGGGAGGGAGTACAATGAGCAGTTCTTC. It translates to CTSSQDRPGREYNEQFF.

The CDR3 spells CASSSGQGHTGELFF. Written as DNA, the CDR3 is TGTGCCAGCAGTTCCGGACAGGGGCACACCGGGGAGCTGTTTTTT. The chain links TRBV27 to TRBJ2-2; 9 bases line up with TRBD1. Germline V gene sequence: CDR1 MNHEY, CDR2 SMNVEV (reference sequence). Unmatched junction bases numbered 3, after V lost 4 bases and J lost 3 bases. The CDR3 has 15 residues.

This chain connects TRBV5-6 to TRBJ1-1; no clear D. V was trimmed by 3 bases and J by 4 bases, leaving 19 bases between them. The CDR3 is 16 residues long. Germline loops: CDR1 SGHDT, CDR2 YYEEEE. Here the CDR3 reads CASSSAATRFSTEAFF. The CDR3 coding sequence is TGTGCCAGCAGCTCCGCGGCAACAAGGTTTAGCACTGAAGCTTTCTTT.

The rearrangement joins TRBV5-6 to TRBJ2-5, with TRBD1 matching 7 bases. Unmatched junction bases numbered 6, after V lost 3 bases and J lost 4 bases. Germline lookup yields CDR1 SGHDT and CDR2 YYEEEE. There are 14 residues in the CDR3. This CDR3 is CASSYRQGRETQYF. The CDR3 DNA sequence: TGTGCCAGCAGCTATCGACAGGGAAGAGAGACCCAGTACTTC.

This clone was counted once. This chain uses TRBV15 with TRBJ2-7; 7 bases match TRBD2. The germline gives CDR1 LNHNV, CDR2 YYDKDF (reference sequence). V was clipped by 0 bases and J by 2 bases; unmatched bases: 4. The CDR3 is 15 residues long. In DNA, the CDR3 is TGTGCCACCAGCAGAGATTTAGGACTAGCCTACGAGCAGTACTTC. Residues: CATSRDLGLAYEQYF.

This chain joins TRBV5-1 and TRBJ2-1, with TRBD2 matching over 12 bases. The CDR3 sequence is 17 residues long. The J segment lost 5 bases and the V segment lost 4 bases, leaving 10 bases of the junction unmatched. CDR1 is SGHRS, CDR2 YFSETQ, per germline. The CDR3 DNA reads as TGCGCCAGCAGCACCCGCCTGACTAGCGGGAGCCACAATGAGCAGTTCTTC. The encoded protein is CASSTRLTSGSHNEQFF.

This rearrangement joins TRBV6-6 to TRBJ1-1, with D possibly being TRBD1 (5 bases). The CDR3 runs 15 residues. V was pared by 9 bases and J by 5 bases, with 22 bases between. Germline V gene lookup returns CDR1 MNHNY and CDR2 SVGAGI (reference sequence). CDR3 in amino acids: CASRGSATRETEAFF. The CDR3 region has the DNA TGTGCCAGTCGGGGCAGCGCCACCCGGGAGACTGAAGCTTTCTTT.

The genes are TRBV2 and TRBJ2-7; 12 bases are shared with TRBD2. Germline loops: CDR1 SNHLY, CDR2 FYNNEI. The trim removed 6 bases at V and 6 bases at J, leaving 9 bases unmatched. This CDR3 is built from 15 residues. DNA of the CDR3: TGTGCCAGCAGGCGACTAGCGGGAGAATCGGGCGAGCAGTACTTC. Amino acid sequence: CASRRLAGESGEQYF.

There are a few counts of this clone. The chain uses TRBV28 and TRBJ2-5; 10 nucleotides line up with TRBD2. The length of the CDR3 is 15 residues. Germline trimming cut 6 bases from V and 0 bases from J; bases unmatched to any gene: 4. The germline V gene encodes CDR1 MDHEN and CDR2 SYDVKM. CDR3 bases: TGTGCCAGCAGGATGACTAGCGGGTACCAAGAGACCCAGTACTTC. Translation gives CASRMTSGYQETQYF.

This clone occurred a few times. The chain uses TRBV7-2 and TRBJ2-7; maybe TRBD2 (5 bases). V gave up 3 bases and J gave up 0 bases, with 9 bases separating them. The germline CDR1 and CDR2 sequences are SGHTA and FQGNSA. The CDR3 consists of 14 residues. The CDR3 DNA sequence: TGTGCCAGCAGCTTCACCCGGGACTCCTACGAGCAGTACTTC. This translates into CASSFTRDSYEQYF.

The chain carries TRBV5-1 and TRBJ2-7; the match to TRBD1 covers 7 bases. V lost 0 bases to trimming and J lost 3 bases; unmatched junction nucleotides: 3. The germline V gene has CDR1 SGHRS and CDR2 YFSETQ. The CDR3 is 14 amino acids. The DNA of the CDR3 is TGCGCCAGCAGCTTGGGACAGGGTGTCTACGAGCAGTACTTC. It translates to CASSLGQGVYEQYF.

V usage is TRBV5-5 and J usage is TRBJ1-1; D perhaps matches TRBD1 (6 bases). The V and J ends lost 6 bases and 5 bases respectively, with 17 bases between them. The CDR3 extends over 14 amino acids. CDR1 is SGHKS and CDR2 is YYEKEE in the germline V gene (reference sequence). This chain's CDR3 is CASTLWGGRTEAFF. The CDR3 DNA reads TGTGCCAGCACCCTGTGGGGGGGCAGAACTGAAGCTTTCTTT.

This clone was observed a handful of times. The chain has TRBV5-4 and TRBJ2-1, with a weak D call TRBD2 (7 bases). Germline values: CDR1 SGHNT, CDR2 YYREEE (reference sequence). CDR3 length: 15 residues. The ends were cut back, 4 bases at V and 0 bases at J, with 11 bases in the middle. For the CDR3, the DNA is TGTGCCAGCAGCGGGGGGGCCGGCTCCTACAATGAGCAGTTCTTC. This gives the protein CASSGGAGSYNEQFF.

V and J are TRBV6-5 and TRBJ1-1; D uncertain. The CDR3 length is 15 residues. V lost 8 bases, J lost 0 bases, and 16 bases lay in between. From germline, CDR1 is MNHEY and CDR2 SVGAGI. The DNA for the CDR3 is TGTGCCAGCGGATTAAACAGCTGGATGAACACTGAAGCTTTCTTT. This translates into CASGLNSWMNTEAFF.

This chain links TRBV19 with TRBJ1-1; 7 nucleotides match TRBD1. V shed 6 bases and J 3 bases; nucleotides not matched to a gene: 13. CDR1 is LNHDA, CDR2 SQIVND, per germline (reference sequence). This CDR3 region has 16 residues. CDR3 nucleotide sequence: TGTGCCAGTAGCTTATCGACAGGGACTTTTTACACTGAAGCTTTCTTT. This sequence encodes CASSLSTGTFYTEAFF.

The rearrangement uses TRBV2 and TRBJ2-1; D is perhaps TRBD2 (5 bases). V lost 0 bases, J lost 1 base, and 13 bases lay in between. This CDR3 has 17 amino acids. CDR1 and CDR2 from the germline V gene are SNHLY and FYNNEI. CDR3 sequence (DNA): TGTGCCAGCAGTGAAGCGCTTCGGACTCTATCCTACAATGAGCAGTTCTTC. It encodes CASSEALRTLSYNEQFF.

This clone was recorded at least ten times. The rearrangement links TRBV7-8 to TRBJ2-1; 7 nucleotides align to TRBD1. From germline, CDR1 is SGHVS and CDR2 FQNEAQ. Trimming took 5 bases from V and 10 from J; bases not matched to a gene: 11. CDR3 length: 14 residues. The CDR3 DNA reads as TGTGCCAGCAGCCCCGGGACAGTTTCTTGGGAGCAGTTCTTC. This encodes CASSPGTVSWEQFF. Full variable domain (outside the CDR3, taken from reference TRBV7-8 and TRBJ2-1): GAGVSQSPRYKVAKRGQDVALRCDPISGHVSLFWYQQALGQGPEFLTYFQNEAQLDKSGLPSDRFFAERPEGSVSTLKIQRTQQEDSAVYLCASSPGTVSWEQFFGPGTRLTVL.

V usage is TRBV6-6 and J usage is TRBJ1-5; D is perhaps TRBD1 (5 bases). Trimming stripped 11 bases from V and 0 bases from J, with 17 bases between. Per the germline V gene, CDR1 is MNHNY and CDR2 is SVGAGI (reference sequence). The CDR3 runs 15 residues. The CDR3 nucleotides are TGTGCCTGCCGTAGGGGCTCGGATAGCAATCAGCCCCAGCATTTT. Protein sequence: CACRRGSDSNQPQHF.

This clone has only one observation. This chain joins TRBV15 and TRBJ1-1; D gene uncertain. Trimming stripped 1 base from V and 7 bases from J, with 7 bases between. The CDR3 loop spans 12 amino acids. Germline loops: CDR1 LNHNV, CDR2 YYDKDF (reference sequence). CDR3 region: CATSRARREAFF. CDR3 DNA sequence: TGTGCCACCAGCAGAGCTCGTCGTGAAGCTTTCTTT.

J is TRBJ1-1 and V is TRBV18; tentative D call: TRBD1 (5 bases). Between the trimmed V and J ends, which lost 3 bases and 5 bases, there was a span of 19 bases. CDR3 size: 16 residues. Germline V gene sequence: CDR1 KGHSH, CDR2 LQKENI. The DNA of the CDR3 is TGTGCCAGCTCACCCCGGGTGGAGGGGCGCGGGACTGAAGCTTTCTTT. Translating it yields CASSPRVEGRGTEAFF.

The V gene is TRBV10-2, the J gene TRBJ2-3; weak D call: TRBD1 (6 bases). CDR1 and CDR2 from the germline V gene are WSHSY and SAAADI. CDR3 length equals 15 residues. Trimming removed 6 bases from V and 2 bases from J, with 15 bases in between. The CDR3 DNA reads as TGCGCCAGCAGGGCACAGGGTGTCTCCACAGATACGCAGTATTTT. This gives the protein CASRAQGVSTDTQYF.

This clone was counted a single time. The genes are TRBV29-1 and TRBJ2-6, with D tentatively TRBD2 (6 bases). V gave up 4 bases and J gave up 0 bases, with 13 bases separating them. Germline lookup yields CDR1 SQVTM and CDR2 ANQGSEA. The CDR3 runs to 16 residues. In DNA form, the CDR3 reads TGCAGCGTTGGGAGGAGGGCCAGCTCTGGGGCCAACGTCCTGACTTTC. It yields the protein CSVGRRASSGANVLTF.

This sequence joins TRBV27 and TRBJ2-7, with D maybe TRBD2 (7 bases). CDR1 and CDR2 from the germline V gene are MNHEY and SMNVEV (reference sequence). V was clipped by 6 bases and J by 7 bases, with 19 bases between them. The CDR3 is 14 residues long. The CDR3 loop reads CASSPRRGEGEQYF. The CDR3 DNA follows: TGTGCCAGCAGCCCTAGGAGGGGGGAGGGGGAGCAGTACTTC.

This clone was picked up a small number of times. The V call is TRBV9, the J call TRBJ2-3; 10 bases agree with TRBD2. CDR3 size: 18 residues. The V gene's germline CDR1 is SGDLS and CDR2 YYNGEE. With 0 bases clipped from V and 5 bases from J, the junction kept 12 bases outside the gene matches. The chain's CDR3 is CASSVGLVLAGAEDTQYF. In nucleotides, the CDR3 is TGTGCCAGCAGCGTAGGACTGGTGCTAGCGGGAGCTGAAGATACGCAGTATTTT. The full variable domain, with the rest looked up from reference TRBV9 and TRBJ2-3, is DSGVTQTPKHLITATGQRVTLRCSPRSGDLSVYWYQQSLDQGLQFLIQYYNGEERAKGNILERFSAQQFPDLHSELNLSSLELGDSALYFCASSVGLVLAGAEDTQYFGPGTRLTVL.

This clone was seen a few times. The rearrangement joins TRBV9 to TRBJ2-3; TRBD2 matches at 11 bases. The CDR3 loop spans 16 amino acids. Trimming at V came to 2 bases and at J to 1 base, leaving 3 bases not matched to a gene. Germline CDR1 reads SGDLS; CDR2 reads YYNGEE. CDR3 bases: TGTGCCAGCAGCGTTAGCGGGAGGGCCGGCACAGATACGCAGTATTTT. Translation gives CASSVSGRAGTDTQYF.